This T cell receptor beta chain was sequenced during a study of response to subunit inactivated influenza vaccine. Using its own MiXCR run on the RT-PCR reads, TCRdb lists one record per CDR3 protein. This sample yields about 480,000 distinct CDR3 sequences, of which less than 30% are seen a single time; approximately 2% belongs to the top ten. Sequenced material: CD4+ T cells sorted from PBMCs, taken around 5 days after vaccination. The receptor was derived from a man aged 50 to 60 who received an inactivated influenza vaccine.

CDR3 sequence (DNA): TGTGCCAGCAGTTCCGAGGGGAGGTGGGGGCACAACACCGGGGAGCTGTTTTTT. Translating it yields CASSSEGRWGHNTGELFF. The chain joins TRBV12-3 or TRBV12-4 to TRBJ2-2; D may match TRBD1 or TRBD2 (6 bases each). The CDR3 loop spans 18 amino acids. V lost 4 bases and J 2 bases, leaving 20 bases between the germline ends.